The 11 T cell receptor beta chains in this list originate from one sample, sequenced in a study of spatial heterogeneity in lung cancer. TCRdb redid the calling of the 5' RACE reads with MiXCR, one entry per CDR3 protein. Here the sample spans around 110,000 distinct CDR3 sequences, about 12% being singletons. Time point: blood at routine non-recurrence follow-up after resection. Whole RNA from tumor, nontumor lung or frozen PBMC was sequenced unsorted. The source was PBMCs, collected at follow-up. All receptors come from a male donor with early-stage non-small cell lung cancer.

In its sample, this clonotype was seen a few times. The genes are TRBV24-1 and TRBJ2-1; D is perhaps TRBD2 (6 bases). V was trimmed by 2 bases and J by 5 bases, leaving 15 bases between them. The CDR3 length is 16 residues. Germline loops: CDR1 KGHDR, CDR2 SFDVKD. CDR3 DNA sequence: TGTGCCACCAGTGATTCCCGGGACTGGCCCAACAATGAGCAGTTCTTC. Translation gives CATSDSRDWPNNEQFF.

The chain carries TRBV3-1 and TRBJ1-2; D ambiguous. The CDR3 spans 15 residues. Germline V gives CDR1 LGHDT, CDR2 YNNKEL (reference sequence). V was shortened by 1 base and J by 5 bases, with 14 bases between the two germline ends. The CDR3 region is CASSQGQVKSYGYTF. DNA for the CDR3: TGTGCCAGCAGCCAAGGGCAGGTTAAGTCGTATGGCTACACCTTC.

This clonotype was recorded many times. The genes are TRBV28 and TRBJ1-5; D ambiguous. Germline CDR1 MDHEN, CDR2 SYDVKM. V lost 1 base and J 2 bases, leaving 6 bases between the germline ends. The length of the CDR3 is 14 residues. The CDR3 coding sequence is TGTGCCAGCAGTTTATCAGTCCGCAATCAGCCCCAGCATTTT. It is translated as CASSLSVRNQPQHF.

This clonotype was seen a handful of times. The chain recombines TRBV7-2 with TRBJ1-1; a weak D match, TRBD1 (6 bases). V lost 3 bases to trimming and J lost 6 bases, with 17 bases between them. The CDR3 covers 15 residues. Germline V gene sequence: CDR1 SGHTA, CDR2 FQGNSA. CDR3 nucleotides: TGTGCCAGCAGCTTGGGGCTAACAGGGCTCGCTGAAGCTTTCTTT. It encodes CASSLGLTGLAEAFF.

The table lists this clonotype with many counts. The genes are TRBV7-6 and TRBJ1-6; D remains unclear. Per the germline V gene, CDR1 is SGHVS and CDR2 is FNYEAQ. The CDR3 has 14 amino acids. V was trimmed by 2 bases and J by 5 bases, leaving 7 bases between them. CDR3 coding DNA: TGTGCCAGCAGCTTAAGAACTAATAATTCACCCCTCCACTTT. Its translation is CASSLRTNNSPLHF.

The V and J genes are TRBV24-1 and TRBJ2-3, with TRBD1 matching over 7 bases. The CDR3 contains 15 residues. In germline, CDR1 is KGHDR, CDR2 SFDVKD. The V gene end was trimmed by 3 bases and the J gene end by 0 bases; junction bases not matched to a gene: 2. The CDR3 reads CATSDPGQSTDTQYF. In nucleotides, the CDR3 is TGTGCCACCAGTGATCCGGGACAGAGCACAGATACGCAGTATTTT.

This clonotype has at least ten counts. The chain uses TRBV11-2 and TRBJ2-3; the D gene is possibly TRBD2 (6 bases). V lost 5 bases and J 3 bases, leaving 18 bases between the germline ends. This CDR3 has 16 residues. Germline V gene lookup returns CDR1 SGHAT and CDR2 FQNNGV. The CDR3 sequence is CASSPPTSLETDTQYF. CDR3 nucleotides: TGTGCCAGCAGCCCCCCGACTAGTCTGGAGACAGATACGCAGTATTTT.

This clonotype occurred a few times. The CDR3 is CASSSAGGRDTGELFF. CDR3 DNA sequence: TGTGCCAGCAGCTCAGCGGGGGGGCGTGACACCGGGGAGCTGTTTTTT. This chain connects TRBV5-5 to TRBJ2-2, with 10 bases identical to TRBD2. V lost 3 bases, J lost 3 bases, and 5 bases stayed unmatched. CDR1 is SGHKS, CDR2 YYEKEE, per germline (reference sequence). CDR3 length equals 16 residues.

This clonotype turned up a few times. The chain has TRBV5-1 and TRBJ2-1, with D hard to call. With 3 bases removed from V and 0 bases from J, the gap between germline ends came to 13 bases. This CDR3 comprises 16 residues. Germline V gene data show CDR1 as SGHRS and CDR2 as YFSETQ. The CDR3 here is CASSWPVGSSYNEQFF. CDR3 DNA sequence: TGCGCCAGCAGCTGGCCGGTGGGCAGCTCCTACAATGAGCAGTTCTTC.

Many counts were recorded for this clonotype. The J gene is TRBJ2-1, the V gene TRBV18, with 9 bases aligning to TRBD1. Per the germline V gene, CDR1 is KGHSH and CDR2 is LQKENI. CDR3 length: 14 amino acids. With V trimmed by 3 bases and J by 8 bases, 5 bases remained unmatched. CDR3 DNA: TGTGCCAGCTCACCGGGACAGGGATTTGATGAGCAGTTCTTC. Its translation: CASSPGQGFDEQFF. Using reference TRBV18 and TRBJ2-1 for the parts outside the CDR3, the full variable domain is NAGVMQNPRHLVRRRGQEARLRCSPMKGHSHVYWYRQLPEEGLKFMVYLQKENIIDESGMPKERFSAEFPKEGPSILRIQQVVRGDSAAYFCASSPGQGFDEQFFGPGTRLTVL.

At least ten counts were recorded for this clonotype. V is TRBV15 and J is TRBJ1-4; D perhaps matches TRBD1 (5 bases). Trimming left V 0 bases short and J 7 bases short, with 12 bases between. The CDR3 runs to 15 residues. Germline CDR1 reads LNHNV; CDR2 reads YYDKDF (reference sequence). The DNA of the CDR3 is TGTGCCACCAGCAGAGATCCCAGGGCTGGTGAAAAACTGTTTTTT. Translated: CATSRDPRAGEKLFF.